This entry describes one T cell receptor (beta chain). Antigen specificity is unknown. Healthy people donating bone marrow made up the donors. The germline V gene has CDR1 SGHTA and CDR2 FQGNSA. V was pared by 1 base and J by 5 bases, with 5 bases of the junction left unmatched. This CDR3 is built from 16 residues. It was with 60 Vbeta and 13 Jbeta primers that the PCR ran. Measured with immunoSEQ multiplex PCR; TCRdb has only the in-frame clones, and not every one. The sample includes approximately 170,000 clones, around three quarters of them seen just once. This entry belongs to a study of cytomegalovirus exposure and HLA in healthy donors. At the level of the study: The early release's HLA-typed donors yielded 80 million to 95 million unique TCRs.

General observations from the study: The records held CMV serostatus as the only immune exposure information. Confirmation in vitro established that a few CMV-associated chains were specific for CMV antigens.

The TCR comes from a woman between 50 and 59 years old in good health and CMV-seronegative. Sequencing was done on a sample of PBMCs. The chain uses TRBV7-2 and TRBJ2-5; the match to TRBD1 covers 12 bases. CDR3 loop: CASSLGDRGRWETQYF. In nucleotides, the CDR3 is TGTGCCAGCAGCTTAGGGGACAGGGGGCGCTGGGAGACCCAGTACTTC.